This T cell receptor (beta chain) was recovered during a study of glioma-infiltrating T cells. General study results and limits: Tissue-blood divergence was below expectation in non-neoplastic patients, above in gliomas. CDR3 overlap between tissue and blood was very small.

Amplification of TCR alpha and beta CDR3 regions from RNA used iRepertoire nested multiplex PCR. One-step reverse transcription and amplification started from approximately 100-400 ng of tissue mRNA or PBMC total RNA. Each CDR3 protein gets one entry after TCRdb re-called the multiplex PCR reads with MiXCR. Of about 44,000 distinct CDR3 sequences in the sample, 20% to 25% are singletons; the top ten hold around 6.3%. This clonotype showed up many times. Antigen specificity is unknown. Trimming took 3 bases from V and 0 from J, leaving 9 bases between them. The CDR3 has 16 amino acids. Germline CDR1 is MGHDK and CDR2 is SYGVNS.

Sequencing was carried out using glioma tissue, nonneoplastic brain tissue, or PBMCs (not recorded which). This TCR came from a human donor with low-grade glioma or glioblastoma, undergoing nonglioma brain surgery, or in good health (not recorded which). The J gene is TRBJ2-6, the V gene TRBV25-1, with D possibly TRBD2 on 6 matching bases. The CDR3 bases are TGTGCCAGCAGTGAGTCCGGGAGCTCTGGGGCCAACGTCCTGACTTTC. This gives the protein CASSESGSSGANVLTF.